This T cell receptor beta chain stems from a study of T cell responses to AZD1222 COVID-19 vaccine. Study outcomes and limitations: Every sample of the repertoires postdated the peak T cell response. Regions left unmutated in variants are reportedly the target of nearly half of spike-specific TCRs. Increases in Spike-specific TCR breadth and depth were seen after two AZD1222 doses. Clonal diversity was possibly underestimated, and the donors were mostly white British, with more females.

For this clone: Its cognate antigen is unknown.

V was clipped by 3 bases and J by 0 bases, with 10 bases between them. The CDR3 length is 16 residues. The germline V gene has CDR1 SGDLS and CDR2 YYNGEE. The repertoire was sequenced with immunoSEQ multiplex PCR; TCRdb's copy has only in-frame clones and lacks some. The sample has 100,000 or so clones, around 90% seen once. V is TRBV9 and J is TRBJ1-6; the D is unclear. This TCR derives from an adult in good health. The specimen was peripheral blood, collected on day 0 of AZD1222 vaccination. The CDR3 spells CASSARSSSYNSPLHF. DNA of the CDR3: TGTGCCAGCAGCGCCAGATCAAGCTCCTATAATTCACCCCTCCACTTT. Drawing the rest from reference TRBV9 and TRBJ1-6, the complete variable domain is DSGVTQTPKHLITATGQRVTLRCSPRSGDLSVYWYQQSLDQGLQFLIQYYNGEERAKGNILERFSAQQFPDLHSELNLSSLELGDSALYFCASSARSSSYNSPLHFGNGTRLTVT.